Listed below are T cell receptor beta chains from one sample, sequenced in a study of blood T cell repertoires in COVID-19. The assay was immunoSEQ multiplex PCR, and TCRdb's table has in-frame clones only and misses some. This table holds 100,000 to 150,000 clones, about 83% found once. Sequencing input: peripheral blood. These receptors all stem from a man aged 40-50 years with active or convalescent COVID-19. Both conserved end residues are part of each CDR3. The D gene is left open where the match is weak. For some rows the clone size is stated as once, few or many, or as a class when expanded; others skip it.

NA	TRBV3-1/TRBV3-2	NA	TRBJ2-4	CASSHGDNLNIQYF	TGTGCCAGCAGCCACGGGGATAACTTGAACATTCAGTACTTC
NA	TRBV5-4	NA	TRBJ1-6	CASSLETPPNSPLHF	TGTGCCAGCAGCTTAGAGACACCTCCTAATTCACCCCTCCACTTT
NA	TRBV9	TRBD1	TRBJ1-5	CASSIGQGGQPQHF	TGTGCCAGCAGCATCGGACAGGGCGGTCAGCCCCAGCATTTT
NA	TRBV29-1	TRBD2	TRBJ2-5	CRATGGIGETQYF	TGCAGGGCGACGGGGGGAATAGGGGAGACCCAGTACTTC
NA	TRBV18	TRBD1	TRBJ2-7	CASSPDRVHEQYF	TGTGCCAGCTCACCAGACAGGGTTCACGAGCAGTACTTC
NA	TRBV13	TRBD1	TRBJ1-1	CASSLEDRGNTEAFF	TGTGCCAGCAGCTTAGAGGACAGGGGGAACACTGAAGCTTTCTTT
NA	TRBV11-2	TRBD1	TRBJ2-2	CASSLGGTGERTGELFF	TGTGCCAGCAGCTTAGGGGGGACAGGGGAGCGCACCGGGGAGCTGTTTTTT
NA	TRBV9	NA	TRBJ2-1	CASSPDSPSYNEQFF	TGTGCCAGCAGCCCTGACTCACCCTCCTACAATGAGCAGTTCTTC
NA	TRBV4-1	NA	TRBJ2-1	CASSQDPRGSSYNEQFF	TGCGCCAGCAGCCAAGACCCCCGGGGGAGCTCCTACAATGAGCAGTTCTTC
few	TRBV19	NA	TRBJ2-2	CASSIRGAYTGELFF	TGTGCCAGTAGTATCCGGGGGGCCTACACCGGGGAGCTGTTTTTT
NA	TRBV5-5	TRBD1	TRBJ1-5	CASSLADRGLSGQPQHF	TGTGCCAGCAGCTTGGCGGACAGGGGGCTTAGTGGTCAGCCCCAGCATTTT
NA	TRBV7-6	NA	TRBJ2-7	CASSLGESGYYEQYF	TGTGCCAGCAGCTTGGGTGAGTCGGGTTACTACGAGCAGTACTTC
NA	TRBV19	TRBD2	TRBJ2-1	CASSSGGLSYNEQFF	TGTGCCAGTAGTAGCGGGGGGCTATCCTACAATGAGCAGTTCTTC
NA	TRBV18	TRBD1	TRBJ2-5	CASSFRDSETQYF	TGTGCCAGCTCATTCCGGGACAGTGAGACCCAGTACTTC
NA	TRBV18	NA	TRBJ2-5	CASSPRLHIQETQYF	TGTGCCAGCTCACCACGGTTACATATCCAAGAGACCCAGTACTTC
NA	TRBV6-5	NA	TRBJ2-5	CASSYVPHYQETQYF	TGTGCCAGCAGTTACGTCCCCCACTACCAAGAGACCCAGTACTTC
NA	TRBV7-8	NA	TRBJ2-3	CASSLGTTSRDTQYF	TGTGCCAGCAGCTTAGGCACCACTAGCAGAGATACGCAGTATTTT
NA	TRBV3-1/TRBV3-2	NA	TRBJ2-4	CASSQAGDLAKNIQYF	TGTGCCAGCAGCCAAGCGGGGGACCTAGCCAAAAACATTCAGTACTTC
NA	TRBV6-5	TRBD1	TRBJ1-1	CASRGDREGTEAFF	TGTGCCAGCAGAGGGGACAGGGAAGGGACTGAAGCTTTCTTT
NA	TRBV10-2	NA	TRBJ2-1	CASSGWRSEQFF	TGCGCCAGCAGTGGGTGGAGGTCTGAGCAGTTCTTC
NA	TRBV5-1	TRBD1	TRBJ1-1	CASSLQGARDTEAFF	TGCGCCAGCAGCTTACAGGGGGCGCGGGACACTGAAGCTTTCTTT
NA	TRBV27	TRBD1	TRBJ1-4	CASSFGTDINEKLFF	TGTGCCAGCAGTTTCGGGACAGATATAAATGAAAAACTGTTTTTT
few	TRBV3-1/TRBV3-2	TRBD2	TRBJ2-3	CASNRGGVFTDTQYF	TGTGCCAGCAACCGGGGAGGGGTTTTTACAGATACGCAGTATTTT
NA	TRBV4-3	NA	TRBJ1-1	CASSQVRNTEAFF	TGCGCCAGCAGCCAGGTCAGGAACACTGAAGCTTTCTTT
NA	TRBV4-3	NA	TRBJ1-2	CASSQDWGGADYGYTF	TGCGCCAGCAGCCAAGATTGGGGGGGCGCAGACTATGGCTACACCTTC
NA	TRBV6-5	NA	TRBJ1-2	CATYDYGYTF	TGTGCCACCTATGACTATGGCTACACCTTC
NA	TRBV5-1	NA	TRBJ2-3	CASSLAASQNTDTQYF	TGCGCCAGCAGCTTGGCGGCTAGCCAAAACACAGATACGCAGTATTTT
NA	TRBV29-1	TRBD1	TRBJ1-5	CSFRDSLNQPQHF	TGCAGCTTCCGGGACAGCCTAAATCAGCCCCAGCATTTT
few	TRBV7-9	TRBD1	TRBJ2-7	CASSLPGQIAYEQYF	TGTGCCAGCAGCTTACCGGGACAGATTGCCTACGAGCAGTACTTC
NA	TRBV7-2	TRBD2	TRBJ2-7	CASSLGYTSGRYEQYF	TGTGCCAGCAGCTTAGGCTACACTAGCGGGCGGTACGAGCAGTACTTC
NA	TRBV6-5	TRBD2	TRBJ2-3	CASRSGLGVSGTQYF	TGTGCCAGCCGATCGGGACTAGGGGTTTCTGGTACGCAGTATTTT
NA	TRBV3-1/TRBV3-2	TRBD2	TRBJ2-1	CASSQDSGLAGGLFF	TGTGCCAGCAGCCAAGATTCCGGCCTAGCGGGGGGCTTATTCTTC
NA	TRBV5-4	NA	TRBJ2-2	CASSLGGPANTGELFF	TGTGCCAGCAGCTTGGGCGGGCCCGCGAACACCGGGGAGCTGTTTTTT
NA	TRBV6-5	NA	TRBJ2-3	CASSYRKPPDTQYF	TGTGCCAGCAGTTACCGTAAGCCCCCAGATACGCAGTATTTT
NA	TRBV4-1	TRBD2	TRBJ2-2	CASSSVLAGNKIGELFF	TGCGCCAGCAGCTCCGTCTTAGCGGGGAACAAGATCGGGGAGCTGTTTTTT
NA	TRBV5-4	TRBD1	TRBJ2-2	CASRPPGQANTGELFF	TGTGCCAGCAGGCCTCCGGGACAGGCGAACACCGGGGAGCTGTTTTTT
NA	TRBV3-1/TRBV3-2	TRBD1	TRBJ2-3	CASSQDTGVGTDTQYF	TGTGCCAGCAGCCAAGATACAGGGGTCGGGACAGATACGCAGTATTTT
NA	TRBV11-2	TRBD1	TRBJ2-2	CASSLTGAVTGELFF	TGTGCCAGCAGCTTAACAGGGGCCGTGACCGGGGAGCTGTTTTTT
NA	TRBV7-9	NA	TRBJ2-1	CASSEPLSPNEQFF	TGTGCCAGCAGCGAACCACTTAGCCCCAATGAGCAGTTCTTC
few	TRBV5-1	TRBD1	TRBJ2-1	CASSWTGSDEQFF	TGCGCCAGCAGCTGGACAGGGTCGGATGAGCAGTTCTTC
NA	TRBV27	NA	TRBJ2-7	CATRGDYPYEQYF	TGTGCCACCAGGGGGGACTATCCTTACGAGCAGTACTTC
few	TRBV5-1	TRBD1	TRBJ2-7	CASSKGQAKDYEQYF	TGCGCCAGCAGCAAGGGACAGGCGAAGGACTACGAGCAGTACTTC
NA	TRBV18	TRBD1	TRBJ2-7	CASSPDRGQYF	TGTGCCAGCTCACCAGACAGGGGGCAGTACTTC
NA	TRBV21-1	NA	TRBJ1-1	CASSREGGRNTEAFF	TGTGCCAGCAGCAGGGAGGGGGGCCGGAACACTGAAGCTTTCTTT
few	TRBV6-5	NA	TRBJ1-2	CASSYSAGGGYGYTF	TGTGCCAGCAGTTACTCGGCAGGCGGAGGCTATGGCTACACCTTC
NA	TRBV6-1	NA	TRBJ2-7	CASSEAGQMGTYEQYF	TGTGCCAGCAGTGAAGCGGGCCAGATGGGCACCTACGAGCAGTACTTC
NA	TRBV29-1	TRBD1	TRBJ1-2	CSVEGRGLGYTF	TGCAGCGTTGAAGGCAGGGGGCTCGGCTACACCTTC
once	TRBV2	TRBD1	TRBJ1-2	CASSVARTGGSGYTF	TGTGCCAGCAGTGTGGCTAGGACAGGGGGCTCTGGCTACACCTTC
NA	TRBV12-3/TRBV12-4	TRBD1	TRBJ2-7	CASRLRGNEQYF	TGTGCCAGCAGACTCAGGGGGAACGAGCAGTACTTC
NA	TRBV5-6	NA	TRBJ1-3	CASSLKQVSGNTIYF	TGTGCCAGCAGTTTAAAACAGGTCTCTGGAAACACCATATATTTT
NA	TRBV3-1/TRBV3-2	TRBD1	TRBJ1-3	CASSQAPGQGTGNTIYF	TGTGCCAGCAGCCAAGCCCCGGGACAGGGTACTGGAAACACCATATATTTT
NA	TRBV30	NA	TRBJ1-3	CARRVPGNTIYF	TGTGCCCGCCGGGTGCCAGGAAACACCATATATTTT